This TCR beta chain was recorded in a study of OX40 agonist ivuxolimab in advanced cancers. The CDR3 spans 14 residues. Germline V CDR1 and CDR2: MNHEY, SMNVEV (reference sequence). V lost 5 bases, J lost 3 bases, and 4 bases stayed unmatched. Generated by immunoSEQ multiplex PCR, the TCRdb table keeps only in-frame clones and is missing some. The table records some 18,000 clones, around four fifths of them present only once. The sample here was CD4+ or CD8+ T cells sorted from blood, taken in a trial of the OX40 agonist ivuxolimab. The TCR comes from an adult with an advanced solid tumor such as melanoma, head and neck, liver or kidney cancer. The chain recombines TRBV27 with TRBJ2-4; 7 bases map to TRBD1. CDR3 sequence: CASSPRDSKNIQYF. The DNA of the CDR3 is TGTGCCAGCAGTCCACGGGACAGCAAAAACATTCAGTACTTC.